This T cell receptor beta chain was obtained from a study of monozygotic twins with inflammatory bowel disease. UMIs bearing a 6-nucleotide sample barcode were added through template switching. TCRdb reprocessed the 5' RACE reads and keeps a single row for each CDR3 protein, giving no DNA. In all, the sample yields 300,000 to 400,000 distinct CDR3 sequences. Whole blood that had not undergone T cell sorting provided the isolated total RNA. General observations from the study: Relative clonotype sharing with others was diminished in IBD patients versus healthy twins, particularly with disease activity. A distinction between different T cell subtypes was not possible.

A word on this clonotype: The antigen is undetermined.

CDR3 length: 16 residues. Germline V gene sequence: CDR1 MDHEN, CDR2 SYDVKM. V usage is TRBV28 and J usage is TRBJ2-1; absent DNA, TCRdb's TRBD1 call cannot be checked. This TCR was recovered from a human donor with ulcerative colitis or Crohn's disease, or a healthy co-twin of an affected twin (not recorded which). Material for sequencing was blood. The CDR3 region is CASRKLGTGLYNEQFF.